These 16 T cell receptor beta chains were sequenced from one sample in a study of T cell changes during pregnancy in multiple sclerosis. Using immunoSEQ multiplex PCR, the repertoire was profiled, and TCRdb retains in-frame clones only, with some absent. The data show tens of thousands of clones, about nine tenths seen once. Specimen: CD4+ T cells from peripheral blood mononuclear cells, collected in the second trimester of pregnancy. Receptors were obtained from a female donor with multiple sclerosis, enrolled in a pregnancy study.

The V and J genes are TRBV10-3 and TRBJ2-5, with 8 bases aligning to TRBD2. The germline V gene has CDR1 ENHRY and CDR2 SYGVKD. Unmatched junction bases numbered 3, after V lost 8 bases and J lost 1 base. This CDR3 has 13 residues. CDR3 amino acids: CAIGLAGQETQYF. The CDR3 region has the DNA TGTGCCATCGGGCTAGCGGGCCAAGAGACCCAGTACTTC.

V gene TRBV10-2 combines with J gene TRBJ2-6; 7 bases align to TRBD1. Germline V lookup: CDR1 WSHSY, CDR2 SAAADI. This CDR3 is built from 18 residues. The V segment lost 6 bases and the J segment 0 bases; nucleotides outside the gene matches: 11. CDR3 coding DNA: TGCGCCAGCAGAGACCCGGGACAGCCTTTCTCTGGGGCCAACGTCCTGACTTTC. Its translation is CASRDPGQPFSGANVLTF.

The rearrangement links TRBV10-3 to TRBJ1-2; 8 nucleotides match TRBD1. Losses at the gene ends were 6 bases for V and 2 bases for J; bases not matched to a gene: 5. Germline CDR1 reads ENHRY; CDR2 reads SYGVKD. The CDR3 is made up of 14 amino acids. CDR3: CAIRETGDNYGYTF. CDR3 DNA: TGTGCCATCAGGGAGACAGGGGACAACTATGGCTACACCTTC.

The rearrangement joins TRBV19 to TRBJ1-2; tentative D call: TRBD1 (5 bases). The V gene's germline CDR1 is LNHDA and CDR2 SQIVND (reference sequence). V lost 4 bases to trimming and J lost 2 bases, with 14 bases between them. This CDR3 has 15 residues. The CDR3 bases are TGTGCCAGTAGTACATCTAACAGACAGAACTATGGCTACACCTTC. Translating it yields CASSTSNRQNYGYTF.

This chain links TRBV2 with TRBJ2-6; TRBD1 agrees at 7 bases. Germline V CDR1 and CDR2: SNHLY, FYNNEI. V shed 8 bases, J shed 0 bases, and the junction held 4 bases outside the gene matches. The CDR3 has 15 residues. CDR3 DNA sequence: TGTGCCAGCTACAGGGGCTACTCTGGGGCCAACGTCCTGACTTTC. This gives the protein CASYRGYSGANVLTF.

The chain employs TRBV7-2 and TRBJ2-1; TRBD2 matches at 7 bases. The CDR3 runs 16 residues. The V and J ends lost 9 bases and 6 bases, in that order; junction bases with no gene match: 17. Germline V gene sequence: CDR1 SGHTA, CDR2 FQGNSA. Here the CDR3 reads CASRLTLGGSLNEQFF. The CDR3 DNA sequence: TGTGCCAGTCGGCTTACTCTCGGGGGGAGTCTCAATGAGCAGTTCTTC.

This clone was detected only once. The chain uses TRBV15 and TRBJ1-1; 11 bases fit TRBD1. Germline V gene sequence: CDR1 LNHNV, CDR2 YYDKDF (reference sequence). The CDR3 consists of 15 residues. Trimming took 5 bases from V and 5 from J; bases not matched to a gene: 7. CDR3 region: CATSSRGTGGTEAFF. The CDR3 coding sequence is TGTGCCACCAGCTCTAGGGGGACAGGGGGGACTGAAGCTTTCTTT.

The J gene is TRBJ2-1, the V gene TRBV7-8, with 11 bases aligning to TRBD2. Germline CDR1 is SGHVS and CDR2 is FQNEAQ. This CDR3 comprises 15 residues. V trimming: 7 bases; J trimming: 5 bases; junction bases outside the gene matches: 7. Here the CDR3 reads CASILRLAGNNEQFF. The CDR3 nucleotides read TGTGCCAGCATCCTAAGACTAGCGGGAAACAATGAGCAGTTCTTC.

This clone was observed once. The chain employs TRBV29-1 and TRBJ1-5, with a tentative D call TRBD1 (6 bases). Trimming left V 4 bases short and J 4 bases short, with 14 bases between. The CDR3 has 14 amino acids. Looked up from germline, CDR1 is SQVTM and CDR2 is ANQGSEA. The CDR3 is CSVVTGQLNQPQHF. For the CDR3, the DNA is TGCAGCGTTGTTACAGGGCAGCTAAATCAGCCCCAGCATTTT.

This clone came up once. The chain has TRBV18 and TRBJ1-6; possible D gene TRBD1, 5 bases. Germline V gene lookup returns CDR1 KGHSH and CDR2 LQKENI. This CDR3 contains 13 residues. V lost 3 bases to trimming and J lost 9 bases, with 9 bases between them. The CDR3: CASSPREASPLHF. The CDR3 nucleotides are TGTGCCAGCTCACCCAGGGAGGCTTCACCCCTCCACTTT.

This clone was seen once. This sequence joins TRBV10-3 and TRBJ1-2; 8 bases agree with TRBD1. The V gene's germline CDR1 is ENHRY and CDR2 SYGVKD. Trimming took 10 bases from V and 0 from J; bases not matched to a gene: 4. CDR3 length: 13 residues. The CDR3 DNA sequence: TGTGCCACGTCGACAGGGGCTAACTATGGCTACACCTTC. Encoded protein: CATSTGANYGYTF.

The CDR3 loop is CASSWGTGTETSGANVLTF. In DNA form, the CDR3 reads TGCGCCAGCAGCTGGGGGACAGGGACTGAGACGTCTGGGGCCAACGTCCTGACTTTC. The chain combines TRBV5-1 with TRBJ2-6, with 9 bases matching TRBD1. The germline gives CDR1 SGHRS, CDR2 YFSETQ. The CDR3 sequence is 19 residues long. The V segment lost 3 bases and the J segment 1 base; nucleotides outside the gene matches: 11.

V and J are TRBV11-3 and TRBJ1-2; D is ambiguous. This CDR3 is 13 amino acids long. V dropped 3 bases and J dropped 6 bases, with 11 bases sitting between them. Germline loops: CDR1 SGHNT, CDR2 YENEEA. Here the CDR3 DNA reads TGTGCCAGCAGCTTCGCCCCCGCGGATGGCTACACCTTC. Amino acids: CASSFAPADGYTF.

This rearrangement joins TRBV19 to TRBJ1-5; 12 nucleotides match TRBD1. The CDR3 loop spans 15 amino acids. Trimming removed 6 bases from V and 3 bases from J; junction bases left unmatched: 3. Germline-derived CDR1 and CDR2 are LNHDA and SQIVND (reference sequence). The CDR3 nucleotides read TGTGCCAGTAGAGGGGACAGGGGGCCCAATCAGCCCCAGCATTTT. This encodes CASRGDRGPNQPQHF.

The V and J genes are TRBV10-3 and TRBJ1-2; 8 nucleotides match TRBD1. Per the germline V gene, CDR1 is ENHRY and CDR2 is SYGVKD. This CDR3 contains 13 residues. V trimming: 10 bases; J trimming: 3 bases; junction bases outside the gene matches: 7. CDR3 in DNA: TGTGCCACCACTAAGACAGGGGACTATGGCTACACCTTC. Protein sequence: CATTKTGDYGYTF.

This chain connects TRBV4-3 to TRBJ2-1; weak D call: TRBD1 (5 bases). V lost 0 bases to trimming and J lost 11 bases, with 8 bases between them. Germline CDR1 and CDR2: LGHNA and YSLEER. The CDR3 extends over 12 amino acids. Here the CDR3 reads CASSQDWGKQFF. For the CDR3, the DNA is TGCGCCAGCAGCCAAGATTGGGGCAAGCAGTTCTTC.